This T cell receptor (beta chain) came from a study of blood T cell repertoires in COVID-19. Whole-study context: T cells, B-cell-depleted T cells, or PBMCs supplied cDNA or gDNA.

The CDR3 sequence is 14 residues long. Germline CDR1 reads MNHNY; CDR2 reads SVGAGI (reference sequence). V gave up 4 bases and J gave up 12 bases; unmatched junction bases: 12. Per the authors' pipeline: Scientists estimated how many nucleated cells there were by amplifying reference gene primers. Here immunoSEQ multiplex PCR was the method, and the copy in TCRdb shows in-frame clones only, minus some. That table gives V, J and clone size, and the DNA gave D and trimming. The table includes 300,000 to 400,000 clones, under 95% detected once. The sample consisted of peripheral blood. This TCR was recovered from a woman aged 18-29 years who had recovered from COVID-19. V and J are TRBV6-6 and TRBJ2-1; 7 bases match TRBD1. CDR3 nucleotides: TGTGCCAGCAGTTCCAGGACAGGCTCCACCGGGCAGTTCTTC. Translated, it gives CASSSRTGSTGQFF.